The rows below give T cell receptor beta chains drawn from one sample of a study of cytomegalovirus exposure and HLA in healthy donors. Here immunoSEQ multiplex PCR was the method, and the copy in TCRdb shows in-frame clones only, minus some. The sample has tens of thousands of clones, 70% to 85% seen once. The specimen was PBMCs. The receptors here all came from a woman aged 18 to 35 in good health and CMV-seropositive. CDR3s include the opening cysteine and the closing phenylalanine or tryptophan. The D gene is left open where the match is weak. Clone size is given for some rows only: seen once, a few or many times, or a class if the clone is expanded.

clone_size	v_call	cdr3_length	j_call	d_call	cdr3_aa	cdr3_nt
.	TRBV11-3	14	TRBJ2-1	.	CASSLRGGVREQFF	TGTGCCAGCAGCTTAAGGGGGGGCGTGAGGGAGCAGTTCTTC
.	TRBV4-2	15	TRBJ2-7	TRBD2	CASREGLAGAYEQYF	TGTGCCAGCAGGGAGGGACTAGCGGGGGCTTACGAGCAGTACTTC
few	TRBV4-3	18	TRBJ2-1	TRBD1	CASSQDRATGSRYNEQFF	TGCGCCAGCAGCCAAGATCGGGCGACAGGGAGTAGGTACAATGAGCAGTTCTTC
few	TRBV7-2	15	TRBJ1-4	.	CASSLRPATNEKLFF	TGTGCCAGCAGCCTCCGCCCAGCAACTAATGAAAAACTGTTTTTT
.	TRBV27	15	TRBJ2-7	.	CASSLREGGYYEQYF	TGTGCCAGCAGTTTAAGAGAGGGCGGCTACTACGAGCAGTACTTC
.	TRBV29-1	14	TRBJ2-1	.	CSVESGATYNEQFF	TGCAGCGTTGAATCAGGGGCAACCTACAATGAGCAGTTCTTC
.	TRBV5-1	13	TRBJ2-7	.	CASSFDQAYEQYF	TGCGCCAGCAGCTTCGATCAGGCCTACGAGCAGTACTTC
few	TRBV5-1	18	TRBJ2-1	TRBD1	CASSRGTGSLADYNEQFF	TGCGCCAGCAGCCGAGGGACAGGGTCGCTAGCTGACTACAATGAGCAGTTCTTC
.	TRBV9	17	TRBJ2-3	TRBD2	CASSVTPGLAGTDTQYF	TGTGCCAGCAGCGTAACCCCGGGACTAGCGGGCACAGATACGCAGTATTTT
.	TRBV30	13	TRBJ1-2	.	CACPRGGDYGYTF	TGTGCCTGCCCTAGGGGGGGAGACTATGGCTACACCTTC
.	TRBV5-6	16	TRBJ2-7	TRBD2	CASSFGGLAGIRGQYF	TGTGCCAGCAGCTTCGGGGGCCTAGCGGGGATACGAGGGCAGTACTTC
.	TRBV15	14	TRBJ1-2	.	CATSRQRGYDGYTF	TGTGCCACCAGCAGGCAAAGGGGGTACGATGGCTACACCTTC
.	TRBV7-6	16	TRBJ2-5	TRBD2	CASSLEGLGAVGTQYF	TGTGCCAGCAGCTTAGAGGGACTAGGGGCGGTGGGGACCCAGTACTTC
.	TRBV7-2	15	TRBJ2-5	TRBD2	CASSRGAGGLETQYF	TGTGCCAGCAGCCGGGGAGCGGGGGGCCTGGAGACCCAGTACTTC
.	TRBV6-5	15	TRBJ2-7	TRBD1	CASRVGTALPYEQYF	TGTGCCAGCAGAGTGGGGACAGCCCTCCCCTACGAGCAGTACTTC
.	TRBV5-4	18	TRBJ2-7	TRBD2	CASSFQGGLAGGLLEQYF	TGTGCCAGCAGCTTCCAGGGGGGACTAGCGGGAGGTTTGCTCGAGCAGTACTTC
few	TRBV4-3	18	TRBJ1-5	TRBD1	CASSQVWTGQAEGLTQHF	TGCGCCAGCAGCCAAGTTTGGACGGGACAGGCGGAAGGTCTGACCCAGCATTTT
once	TRBV6-6	15	TRBJ1-5	TRBD1	CASSYPRSQGEPQHF	TGTGCCAGCAGTTACCCGCGTTCACAGGGGGAGCCCCAGCATTTT
.	TRBV4-1	16	TRBJ2-2	.	CASSHNVRGFAGELFF	TGCGCCAGCAGCCACAACGTCCGGGGATTCGCCGGGGAGCTGTTTTTT
.	TRBV23-1	15	TRBJ2-2	TRBD1	CASSQPTGGTGELFF	TGCGCCAGCAGTCAACCAACAGGGGGCACCGGGGAGCTGTTTTTT
.	TRBV6-5	13	TRBJ2-7	.	CASRLIGDYEQYF	TGTGCCAGCAGGCTGATTGGAGACTACGAGCAGTACTTC
.	TRBV9	16	TRBJ1-4	TRBD1	CASSAGTGATNEKLFF	TGTGCCAGCAGCGCCGGGACAGGGGCTACTAATGAAAAACTGTTTTTT
.	TRBV5-1	16	TRBJ2-3	TRBD2	CASSRTSGGVTDTQYF	TGCGCCAGCAGCCGGACTAGCGGGGGGGTCACAGATACGCAGTATTTT
.	TRBV15	15	TRBJ2-3	TRBD2	CATSKSGGAPDTQYF	TGTGCCACCAGCAAGAGCGGGGGGGCCCCAGATACGCAGTATTTT
once	TRBV5-6	15	TRBJ1-2	.	CASSFRGAFDYGYTF	TGTGCCAGCAGCTTCAGGGGTGCGTTCGACTATGGCTACACCTTC
.	TRBV9	11	TRBJ2-1	.	CASSALGEQFF	TGTGCCAGCAGCGCCCTCGGGGAGCAGTTCTTC
.	TRBV28	16	TRBJ1-4	.	CASSPTYGQRGEKLFF	TGTGCCAGCAGTCCGACATACGGACAGAGGGGGGAAAAACTGTTTTTT
.	TRBV9	12	TRBJ2-1	TRBD1	CASSATGGKQFF	TGTGCCAGCAGCGCGACAGGGGGGAAGCAGTTCTTC
.	TRBV28	12	TRBJ2-1	.	CAGGRGWNEQFF	TGTGCGGGAGGGAGGGGGTGGAATGAGCAGTTCTTC
.	TRBV29-1	14	TRBJ2-1	TRBD1	CSVWGQGVYNEQFF	TGCAGCGTTTGGGGACAGGGAGTCTACAATGAGCAGTTCTTC
.	TRBV6-5	15	TRBJ2-2	TRBD1	CASSYGTGETGELFF	TGTGCCAGCAGTTACGGGACAGGGGAGACCGGGGAGCTGTTTTTT
once	TRBV4-2	23	TRBJ2-1	.	CASSQDNALAPGSAVNSYNEQFF	TGTGCCAGCAGCCAAGATAACGCGCTAGCCCCGGGAAGCGCAGTAAACTCCTACAATGAGCAGTTCTTC
.	TRBV30	10	TRBJ1-1	.	CAWSVSEAFF	TGTGCCTGGAGTGTCTCTGAAGCTTTCTTT
.	TRBV9	14	TRBJ2-1	.	CASSPPHGGNEQFF	TGTGCCAGCAGCCCCCCCCATGGCGGGAATGAGCAGTTCTTC